The rows below give T cell receptor beta chains drawn from one sample of a study of T cell responses to AZD1222 COVID-19 vaccine. Sequenced by immunoSEQ multiplex PCR; TCRdb stores in-frame clones only, minus some. The sample lists roughly 150,000 clones, under 95% occurring once. The material sequenced was peripheral blood, taken on day 0 of AZD1222 vaccination. The receptors shown here come from an adult in good health. Each CDR3 is given with its conserved first and last residue. The D gene is left open where the match is weak. Part of the rows lack a size; the others show once, few, many or a class for expanded clones.

v_gene	d_gene	abundance	j_gene	CDR3nt	CDR3aa
TRBV19	TRBD1	once	TRBJ2-7	TGTGCCAGTAGTAACAGGGGGGCTACCTACGAGCAGTACTTC	CASSNRGATYEQYF
TRBV7-3	TRBD2	.	TRBJ2-1	TGTGCCAGCAGCCCCCAAGCGGGATTTACCTACAATGAGCAGTTCTTC	CASSPQAGFTYNEQFF
TRBV6-5	.	.	TRBJ1-3	TGTGCCAGCAGTTCTCCCCACAGCTCTGGAAACACCATATATTTT	CASSSPHSSGNTIYF
TRBV19	.	.	TRBJ1-3	TGTGCCAGTAGTATGACTGGAAACACCATATATTTT	CASSMTGNTIYF
TRBV27	.	.	TRBJ1-1	TGTGCCAGCAGTTTAGGGGTTGGGGCTTTCTTT	CASSLGVGAFF
TRBV5-5	.	once	TRBJ1-2	TGTGCCAGCAGCTTGGCTACTACCAGCTTAACTAACTATGGCTACACCTTC	CASSLATTSLTNYGYTF
TRBV7-2	.	once	TRBJ2-1	TGTGCCAGCACCGCCAGTGTGCAGCTCTTCTCCTACAATGAGCAGTTCTTC	CASTASVQLFSYNEQFF
TRBV19	TRBD2	.	TRBJ2-5	TGTGCCAGTAGTATCGGGACTAGGGGGAGAGAGACCCAGTACTTC	CASSIGTRGRETQYF
TRBV3-1/TRBV3-2	.	.	TRBJ1-2	TGTGCCAGCAGCCAAGAGGTCCAGAAGGCTAACTATGGCTACACCTTC	CASSQEVQKANYGYTF
TRBV30	TRBD2	.	TRBJ2-2	TGTGCCTGGAGTCAATTAGCGGGAGCGGCCGGGGAGCTGTTTTTT	CAWSQLAGAAGELFF
TRBV9	.	.	TRBJ2-1	TGTGCCAGCAGCGTCGGACACACCTACAATGAGCAGTTCTTC	CASSVGHTYNEQFF
TRBV5-1	.	once	TRBJ2-3	TGCGCCAGCTGTCCAGGGGAAGTGACAGATACGCAGTATTTT	CASCPGEVTDTQYF
TRBV25-1	.	.	TRBJ2-5	TGTGCCAGCAGTGTGGGGGGGCTAGGAGAGACCCAGTACTTC	CASSVGGLGETQYF
TRBV27	TRBD1	.	TRBJ1-1	TGTGCCAGCAGTGGACAGGGGGTCACTGAAGCTTTCTTT	CASSGQGVTEAFF
TRBV28	TRBD2	.	TRBJ2-5	TGTGCCAGCAGTCCACCCTCTCGGCGGGAGAAGAGAGAGACCCAGTACTTC	CASSPPSRREKRETQYF
TRBV5-1	TRBD2	.	TRBJ2-1	TGCGCCAGCAGCTCCAGTAGCGGGAGGGCGAGGGATGAGCAGTTCTTC	CASSSSSGRARDEQFF
TRBV6-2/TRBV6-3	.	.	TRBJ2-7	TGTGCCAGCAGTGATCCTTTGGGAATCCAGTACTTC	CASSDPLGIQYF
TRBV27	.	.	TRBJ1-1	TGTGCCAGCAGTTCCATGGCATGGGGCAGGATGAACACTGAAGCTTTCTTT	CASSSMAWGRMNTEAFF
TRBV21-1	.	once	TRBJ2-7	TGTGCCAGCAGCAAAGTGGGGCAGGGCGGTACTCCCCGGCCACCCTACGAGCAGTACTTC	CASSKVGQGGTPRPPYEQYF
TRBV3-1/TRBV3-2	TRBD2	.	TRBJ2-5	TGTGCCAGCAGCCCTACACTAGCGACTCAAGAGACCCAGTACTTC	CASSPTLATQETQYF
TRBV28	.	.	TRBJ1-2	TGTGCCAGCAGCCCCCCGGGGGTGCCTGAAGCTAACTATGGCTACACCTTC	CASSPPGVPEANYGYTF
TRBV4-1	.	.	TRBJ2-7	TGCGCCAGCAGCCAAGCGAGCACCTACGAGCAGTACTTC	CASSQASTYEQYF
TRBV18	.	.	TRBJ1-4	TGTGCCAGCTCACCACCGGGAGGCAATGAAAAACTGTTTTTT	CASSPPGGNEKLFF
TRBV28	TRBD2	.	TRBJ2-3	TGTGCGAGCGGGAGAAGCACAGATACGCAGTATTTT	CASGRSTDTQYF
TRBV10-3	.	.	TRBJ1-2	TGTGCCATCAGTGATCATCGCGTGTCGGCCTACAGGACCGATAAGGGGGGCTACACCTTC	CAISDHRVSAYRTDKGGYTF
TRBV5-1	.	.	TRBJ2-1	TGCGCCAGCAGCTTCTCGCTCCCGGGGGCCAATGAGCAGTTCTTC	CASSFSLPGANEQFF
TRBV6-4	.	.	TRBJ2-4	TGTGCCAGCAGATCGGAGTTCCGGGCCAAAAACATTCAGTACTTC	CASRSEFRAKNIQYF
TRBV29-1	.	once	TRBJ2-2	TGCAGCGTCATAAGGGAGGCCGGGGAGCTGTTTTTT	CSVIREAGELFF
TRBV7-9	TRBD2	.	TRBJ2-5	TGTGCCAGCAGCTTGGGACTAGCGAGGGAGACCCAGTACTTC	CASSLGLARETQYF
TRBV13	.	.	TRBJ2-3	TGTGCCAGCAGCTTAAGACGTAGCACAGATACGCAGTATTTT	CASSLRRSTDTQYF
TRBV28	.	.	TRBJ2-2	TGTGCCAGCAGTTCCGGACTATCCCTCACCGCGGGGGAGCTGTTTTTT	CASSSGLSLTAGELFF
TRBV6-2/TRBV6-3	TRBD1	.	TRBJ2-1	TGTGCCAGCAGTTCCGGTGGGACAGGGGGTAATGAGCAGTTCTTC	CASSSGGTGGNEQFF
TRBV7-2	.	.	TRBJ1-5	TGTGCCAGCAGTTGGGGGGGAGTGATCAATCAGCCCCAGCATTTT	CASSWGGVINQPQHF
TRBV6-2/TRBV6-3	TRBD1	.	TRBJ1-2	TGTGCCAGCAGTTCGAGGACAGGGGGCTTCTATGGCTACACCTTC	CASSSRTGGFYGYTF
TRBV7-2	TRBD2	.	TRBJ2-7	TGTGCCAGCAGCTCCCCTACCAGTACTAGCGGGACGACCTACGAGCAGTACTTC	CASSSPTSTSGTTYEQYF
TRBV7-2	.	.	TRBJ2-6	TGTGCCAGCAGCTTACAAGGGACACTATACTCTTCTGGGGCCAACGTCCTGACTTTC	CASSLQGTLYSSGANVLTF
TRBV18	.	.	TRBJ2-7	TGTGCCAGCCAAGCCACAGGCACCACCTCCTACGAGCAGTACTTC	CASQATGTTSYEQYF
TRBV19	.	.	TRBJ1-5	TGTGCCAGTACTGATAGGGGGGGCATGGGTCAGCCCCAGCATTTT	CASTDRGGMGQPQHF
TRBV7-8	.	once	TRBJ2-3	TGTGCCAGCAGCTCCCAAAGGGGAACAGATACGCAGTATTTT	CASSSQRGTDTQYF
TRBV4-3	.	.	TRBJ2-3	TGCGCCAGCAGCCAAGATTTGAAAGGAGATACGCAGTATTTT	CASSQDLKGDTQYF
TRBV7-3	.	.	TRBJ2-5	TGTGCCAGCAGCCAGTCACGGGGAGAGACCCAGTACTTC	CASSQSRGETQYF
TRBV28	.	.	TRBJ1-1	TGTGCCAGCAGTTTGAGCCCCTCCCTCGGGGGAAGTGGAGCTTTCTTT	CASSLSPSLGGSGAFF
TRBV3-1/TRBV3-2	.	.	TRBJ1-1	TGTGCCAGCAGCCCCTTGGGGAACACTGAAGCTTTCTTT	CASSPLGNTEAFF
TRBV28	TRBD1	.	TRBJ1-1	TGTGCCAGCAGTTCGGGACAGGATAACACTGAAGCTTTCTTT	CASSSGQDNTEAFF
TRBV12-3/TRBV12-4	.	once	TRBJ1-1	TGTGCCAGCAGTCGGGACCGGAGGGAAGCTTTCTTT	CASSRDRREAFF
TRBV9	TRBD1	.	TRBJ2-2	TGTGCCAGCAGCCCTACAGGACAGGGGGCCGGGGAGCTGTTTTTT	CASSPTGQGAGELFF
TRBV3-1/TRBV3-2	.	.	TRBJ2-7	TGTGCCAGCAGCCACCAGGGTGGCGAGCAGTACTTC	CASSHQGGEQYF
TRBV4-1	.	.	TRBJ1-6	TGCGCCAGCAGCCCCGTTAGGGGATCACCCCTCCACTTT	CASSPVRGSPLHF
TRBV7-2	TRBD1	once	TRBJ1-5	TGTGCCAGCAGTGGGACAGGTTTTCAGCCCCAGCATTTT	CASSGTGFQPQHF
TRBV15	.	.	TRBJ2-1	TGTGCCACCAGCACCGAAGGATACAATGAGCAGTTCTTC	CATSTEGYNEQFF
TRBV5-4	.	.	TRBJ2-7	TGTGCCAGCAGCTTGGGCAGAGAAAGCGAGCAGTACTTC	CASSLGRESEQYF
TRBV9	TRBD1	.	TRBJ2-7	TGTGCCAGCAGCCCCGGGACAGGGGATTACGAGCAGTACTTC	CASSPGTGDYEQYF
TRBV9	TRBD2	.	TRBJ2-1	TGTGCCAGCAGCCCCGGCGGGGGGGTATACAATGAGCAGTTCTTC	CASSPGGGVYNEQFF
TRBV9	TRBD2	.	TRBJ2-3	TGTGCCAGCAACTGGGAGGGGAGACTGACAGATACGCAGTATTTT	CASNWEGRLTDTQYF
TRBV19	.	.	TRBJ1-5	TGTGCCAGTAGTAAGGAGGTAGGGCAGTTTAGCAATCAGCCCCAGCATTTT	CASSKEVGQFSNQPQHF
TRBV2	.	.	TRBJ2-5	TGTGCCAGCAGTATTAGACTTATTGAGACCCAGTACTTC	CASSIRLIETQYF
TRBV27	TRBD1	once	TRBJ2-7	TGTGCCAGCAGTTTATCGGCACAGGGGCTAGGCGAGCAGTACTTC	CASSLSAQGLGEQYF
TRBV7-9	.	.	TRBJ1-3	TGTGCCAGCAGCTTGGGCATGCTTGGAAACACCATATATTTT	CASSLGMLGNTIYF
TRBV2	.	.	TRBJ2-4	TGTGCCAGCATGGGGGGCAAAAACATTCAGTACTTC	CASMGGKNIQYF
TRBV7-9	.	.	TRBJ1-2	TGTGCCAGCAGCCCCTTGGGTTTAGGGAGCGGCTACACCTTC	CASSPLGLGSGYTF